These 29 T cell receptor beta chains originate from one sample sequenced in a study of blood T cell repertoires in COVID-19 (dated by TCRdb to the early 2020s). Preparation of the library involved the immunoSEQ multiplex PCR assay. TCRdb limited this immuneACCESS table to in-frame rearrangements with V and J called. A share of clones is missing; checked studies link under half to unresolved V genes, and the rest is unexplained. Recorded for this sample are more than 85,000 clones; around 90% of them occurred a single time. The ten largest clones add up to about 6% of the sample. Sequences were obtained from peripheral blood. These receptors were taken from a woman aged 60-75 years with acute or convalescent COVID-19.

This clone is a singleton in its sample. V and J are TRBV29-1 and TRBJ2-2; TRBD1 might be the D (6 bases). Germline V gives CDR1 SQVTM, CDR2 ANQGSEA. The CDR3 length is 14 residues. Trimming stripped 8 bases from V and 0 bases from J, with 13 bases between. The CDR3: CSHSGTTNTGELFF. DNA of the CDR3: TGCAGCCATTCCGGGACAACGAACACCGGGGAGCTGTTTTTT.

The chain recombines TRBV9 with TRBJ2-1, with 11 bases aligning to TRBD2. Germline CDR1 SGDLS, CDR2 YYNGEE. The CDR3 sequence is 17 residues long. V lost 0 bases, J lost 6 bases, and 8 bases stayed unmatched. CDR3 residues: CASSVGLAGGSSNEQFF. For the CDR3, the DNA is TGTGCCAGCAGCGTAGGGCTAGCGGGAGGTTCTAGCAATGAGCAGTTCTTC.

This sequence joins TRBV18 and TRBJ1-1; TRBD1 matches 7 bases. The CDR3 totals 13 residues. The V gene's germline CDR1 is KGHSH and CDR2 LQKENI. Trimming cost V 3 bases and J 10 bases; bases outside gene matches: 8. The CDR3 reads CASSPRDRAAAFF. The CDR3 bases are TGTGCCAGCTCACCCCGGGACAGAGCTGCAGCTTTCTTT. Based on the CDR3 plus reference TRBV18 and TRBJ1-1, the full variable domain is NAGVMQNPRHLVRRRGQEARLRCSPMKGHSHVYWYRQLPEEGLKFMVYLQKENIIDESGMPKERFSAEFPKEGPSILRIQQVVRGDSAAYFCASSPRDRAAAFFGQGTRLTVV.

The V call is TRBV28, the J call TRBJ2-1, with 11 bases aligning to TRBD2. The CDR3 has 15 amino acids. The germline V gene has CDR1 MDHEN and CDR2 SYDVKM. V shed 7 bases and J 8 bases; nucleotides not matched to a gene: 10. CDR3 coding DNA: TGTGCCAGCACCATTCTAGCGGGAGGAATGGATGAGCAGTTCTTC. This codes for CASTILAGGMDEQFF.

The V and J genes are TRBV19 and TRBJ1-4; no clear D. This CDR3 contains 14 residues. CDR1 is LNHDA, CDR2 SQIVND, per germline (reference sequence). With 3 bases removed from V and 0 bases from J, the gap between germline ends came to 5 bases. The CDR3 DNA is TGTGCCAGTAGTATCGTTGCAACTAATGAAAAACTGTTTTTT. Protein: CASSIVATNEKLFF.

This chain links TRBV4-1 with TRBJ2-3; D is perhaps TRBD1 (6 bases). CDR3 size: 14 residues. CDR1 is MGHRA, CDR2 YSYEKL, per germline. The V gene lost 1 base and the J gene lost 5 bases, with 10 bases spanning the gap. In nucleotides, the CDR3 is TGCGCCAGCAGCCAAGTCCCGACAGGAGATACGCAGTATTTT. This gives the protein CASSQVPTGDTQYF.

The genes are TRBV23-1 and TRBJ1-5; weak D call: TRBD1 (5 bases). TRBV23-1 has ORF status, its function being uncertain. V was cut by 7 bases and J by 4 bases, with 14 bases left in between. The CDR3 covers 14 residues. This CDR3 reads CASNEPDTNQPQHF. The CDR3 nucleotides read TGCGCCAGCAACGAGCCGGACACTAATCAGCCCCAGCATTTT.

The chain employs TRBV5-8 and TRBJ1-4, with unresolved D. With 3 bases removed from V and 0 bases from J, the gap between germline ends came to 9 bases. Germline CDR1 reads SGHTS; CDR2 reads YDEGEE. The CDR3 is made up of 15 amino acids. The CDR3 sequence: CASSSGFSTNEKLFF. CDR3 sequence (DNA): TGTGCCAGCAGCTCCGGGTTTTCAACTAATGAAAAACTGTTTTTT. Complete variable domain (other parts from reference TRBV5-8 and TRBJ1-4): EAGVTQSPTHLIKTRGQQATLRCSPISGHTSVYWYQQALGLGLQFLLWYDEGEERNRGNFPPRFSGRQFPNYSSELNVNALELEDSALYLCASSSGFSTNEKLFFGSGTQLSVL.

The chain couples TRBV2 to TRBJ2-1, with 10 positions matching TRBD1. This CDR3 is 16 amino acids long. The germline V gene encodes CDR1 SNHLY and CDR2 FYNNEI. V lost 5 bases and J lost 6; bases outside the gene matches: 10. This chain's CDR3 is CASSLRQGASINEQFF. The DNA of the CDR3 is TGTGCCAGCAGTTTAAGACAGGGGGCTTCGATCAATGAGCAGTTCTTC.

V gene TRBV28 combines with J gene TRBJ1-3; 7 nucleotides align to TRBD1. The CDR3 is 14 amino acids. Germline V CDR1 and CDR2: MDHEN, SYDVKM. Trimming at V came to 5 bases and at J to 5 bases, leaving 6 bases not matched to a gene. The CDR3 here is CASSLDRVRNTIYF. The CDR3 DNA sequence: TGTGCCAGCAGTCTCGACAGGGTGAGAAACACCATATATTTT. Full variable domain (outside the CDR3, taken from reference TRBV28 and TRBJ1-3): DVKVTQSSRYLVKRTGEKVFLECVQDMDHENMFWYRQDPGLGLRLIYFSYDVKMKEKGDIPEGYSVSREKKERFSLILESASTNQTSMYLCASSLDRVRNTIYFGEGSWLTVV.

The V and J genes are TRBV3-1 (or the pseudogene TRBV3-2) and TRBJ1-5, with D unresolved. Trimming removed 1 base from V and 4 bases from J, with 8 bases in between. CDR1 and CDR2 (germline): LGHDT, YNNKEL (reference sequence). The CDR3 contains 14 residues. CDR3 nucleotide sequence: TGTGCCAGCAGCCAAGTTCCAGCGAATCAGCCCCAGCATTTT. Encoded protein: CASSQVPANQPQHF.

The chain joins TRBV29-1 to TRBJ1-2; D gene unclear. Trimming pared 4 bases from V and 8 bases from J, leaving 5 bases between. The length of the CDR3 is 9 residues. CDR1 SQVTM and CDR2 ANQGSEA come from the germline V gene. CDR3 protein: CSVAEGYTF. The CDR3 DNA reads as TGCAGCGTTGCGGAGGGCTACACCTTC.

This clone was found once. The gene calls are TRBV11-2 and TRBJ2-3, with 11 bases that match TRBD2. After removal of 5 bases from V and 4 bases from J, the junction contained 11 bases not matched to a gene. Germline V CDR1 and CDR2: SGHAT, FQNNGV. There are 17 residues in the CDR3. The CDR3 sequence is CASSLLAGGHRADTQYF. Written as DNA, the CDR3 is TGTGCCAGCAGCCTCCTAGCGGGAGGCCACCGCGCAGATACGCAGTATTTT. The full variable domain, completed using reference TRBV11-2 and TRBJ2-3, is EAGVAQSPRYKIIEKRQSVAFWCNPISGHATLYWYQQILGQGPKLLIQFQNNGVVDDSQLPKDRFSAERLKGVDSTLKIQPAKLEDSAVYLCASSLLAGGHRADTQYFGPGTRLTVL.

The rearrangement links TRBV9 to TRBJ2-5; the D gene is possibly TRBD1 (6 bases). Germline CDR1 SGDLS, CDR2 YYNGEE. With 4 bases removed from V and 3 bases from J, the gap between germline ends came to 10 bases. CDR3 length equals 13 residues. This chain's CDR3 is CASSTYREETQYF. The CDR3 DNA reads TGTGCCAGCAGCACGTACAGGGAAGAGACCCAGTACTTC.

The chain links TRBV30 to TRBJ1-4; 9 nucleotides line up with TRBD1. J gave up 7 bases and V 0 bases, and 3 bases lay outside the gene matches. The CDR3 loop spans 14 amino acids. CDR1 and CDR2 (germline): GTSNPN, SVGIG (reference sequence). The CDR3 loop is CAWSVQGAAEKLFF. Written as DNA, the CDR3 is TGTGCCTGGAGTGTACAGGGGGCTGCTGAAAAACTGTTTTTT.

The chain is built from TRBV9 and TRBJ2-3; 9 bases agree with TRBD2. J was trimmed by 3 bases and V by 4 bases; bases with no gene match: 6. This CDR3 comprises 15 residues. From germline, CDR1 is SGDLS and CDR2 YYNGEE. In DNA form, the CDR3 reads TGTGCCAGCAGCCCAGCGACTAGCGGAACAGATACGCAGTATTTT. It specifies CASSPATSGTDTQYF.

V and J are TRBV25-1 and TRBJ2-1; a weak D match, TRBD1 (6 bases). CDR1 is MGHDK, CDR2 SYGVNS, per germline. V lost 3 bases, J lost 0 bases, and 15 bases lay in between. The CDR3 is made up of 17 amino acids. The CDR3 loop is CASSDTTGLSSYNEQFF. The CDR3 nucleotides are TGTGCCAGCAGTGACACTACAGGGTTAAGCTCCTACAATGAGCAGTTCTTC.

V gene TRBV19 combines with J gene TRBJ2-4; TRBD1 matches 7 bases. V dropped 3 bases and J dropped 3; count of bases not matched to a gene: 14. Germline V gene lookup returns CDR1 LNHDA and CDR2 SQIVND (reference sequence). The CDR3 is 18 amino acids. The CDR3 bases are TGTGCCAGTAGTATCGGGGCCCGACAGGGTTCTGGCAAAAACATTCAGTACTTC. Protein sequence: CASSIGARQGSGKNIQYF. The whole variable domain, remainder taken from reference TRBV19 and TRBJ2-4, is DGGITQSPKYLFRKEGQNVTLSCEQNLNHDAMYWYRQDPGQGLRLIYYSQIVNDFQKGDIAEGYSVSREKKESFPLTVTSAQKNPTAFYLCASSIGARQGSGKNIQYFGAGTRLSVL.

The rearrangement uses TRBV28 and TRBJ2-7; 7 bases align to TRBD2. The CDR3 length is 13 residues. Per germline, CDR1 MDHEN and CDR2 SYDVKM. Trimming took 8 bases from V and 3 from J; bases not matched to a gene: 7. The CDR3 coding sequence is TGTGCCAGCGAGTCGGGGGGACTCTACGAGCAGTACTTC. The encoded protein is CASESGGLYEQYF.

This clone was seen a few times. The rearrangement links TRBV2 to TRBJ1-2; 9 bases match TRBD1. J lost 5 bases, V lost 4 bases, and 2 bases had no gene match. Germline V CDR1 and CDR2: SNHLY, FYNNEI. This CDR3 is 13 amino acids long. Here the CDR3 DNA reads TGTGCCAGCAGTGGGGACAGGGTATATGGCTACACCTTC. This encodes CASSGDRVYGYTF.

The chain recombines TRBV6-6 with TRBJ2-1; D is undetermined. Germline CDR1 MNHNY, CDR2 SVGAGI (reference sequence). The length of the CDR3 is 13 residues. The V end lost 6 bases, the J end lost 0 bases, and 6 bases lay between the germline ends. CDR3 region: CASRPSSYNEQFF. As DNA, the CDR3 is TGTGCCAGCAGGCCGAGCTCCTACAATGAGCAGTTCTTC.

Here the CDR3 reads CASSQIGSGGTDTQYF. Written as DNA, the CDR3 is TGTGCCAGCAGCCAAATCGGGTCAGGGGGCACAGATACGCAGTATTTT. The chain employs TRBV3-1 (or the pseudogene TRBV3-2) and TRBJ2-3, with D perhaps matching TRBD1 (6 bases). The V end lost 2 bases, the J end lost 1 base, and 13 bases lay between the germline ends. Germline V CDR1 and CDR2: LGHDT, YNNKEL (reference sequence). This CDR3 region has 16 residues.

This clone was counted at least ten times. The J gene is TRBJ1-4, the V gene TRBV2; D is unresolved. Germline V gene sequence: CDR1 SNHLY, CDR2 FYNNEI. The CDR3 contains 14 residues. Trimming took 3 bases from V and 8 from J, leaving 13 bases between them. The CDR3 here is CASSDTTPGEKLFF. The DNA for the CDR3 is TGTGCCAGCAGTGATACGACACCTGGGGAAAAACTGTTTTTT.

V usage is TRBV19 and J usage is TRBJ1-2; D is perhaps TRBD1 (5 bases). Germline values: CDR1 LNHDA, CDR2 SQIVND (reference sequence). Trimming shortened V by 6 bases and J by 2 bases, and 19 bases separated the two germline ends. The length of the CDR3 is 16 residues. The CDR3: CASRRRAGEGNYGYTF. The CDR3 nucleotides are TGTGCCAGTAGGAGGAGGGCCGGCGAGGGGAACTATGGCTACACCTTC.

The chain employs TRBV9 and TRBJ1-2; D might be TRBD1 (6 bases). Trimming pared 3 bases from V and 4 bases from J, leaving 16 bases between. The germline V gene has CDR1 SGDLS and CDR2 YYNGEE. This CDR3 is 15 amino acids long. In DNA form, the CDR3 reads TGTGCCAGCAGCGATTCTGGGGGCCTAGGCTATGGCTACACCTTC. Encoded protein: CASSDSGGLGYGYTF. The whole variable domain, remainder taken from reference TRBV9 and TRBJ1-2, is DSGVTQTPKHLITATGQRVTLRCSPRSGDLSVYWYQQSLDQGLQFLIQYYNGEERAKGNILERFSAQQFPDLHSELNLSSLELGDSALYFCASSDSGGLGYGYTFGSGTRLTVV.

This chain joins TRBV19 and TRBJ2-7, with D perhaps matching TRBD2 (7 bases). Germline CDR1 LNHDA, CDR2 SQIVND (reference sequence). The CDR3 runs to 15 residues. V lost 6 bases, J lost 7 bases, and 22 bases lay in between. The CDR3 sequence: CASRAQGLTQGEQYF. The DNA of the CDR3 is TGTGCCAGTAGGGCCCAGGGACTAACTCAGGGGGAGCAGTACTTC. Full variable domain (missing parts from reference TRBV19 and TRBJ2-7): DGGITQSPKYLFRKEGQNVTLSCEQNLNHDAMYWYRQDPGQGLRLIYYSQIVNDFQKGDIAEGYSVSREKKESFPLTVTSAQKNPTAFYLCASRAQGLTQGEQYFGPGTRLTVT.

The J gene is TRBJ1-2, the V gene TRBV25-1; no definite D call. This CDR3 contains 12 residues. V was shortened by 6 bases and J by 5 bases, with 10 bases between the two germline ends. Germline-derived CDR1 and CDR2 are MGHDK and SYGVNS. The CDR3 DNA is TGTGCCAGCAGGGGGAGCCCATATGGCTACACCTTC. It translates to CASRGSPYGYTF.

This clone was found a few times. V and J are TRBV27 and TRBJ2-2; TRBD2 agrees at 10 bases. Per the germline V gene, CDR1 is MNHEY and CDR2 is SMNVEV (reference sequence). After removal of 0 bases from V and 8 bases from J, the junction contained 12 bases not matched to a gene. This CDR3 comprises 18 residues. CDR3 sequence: CASSLSARPGLARGELFF. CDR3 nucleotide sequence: TGTGCCAGCAGTTTATCGGCGAGACCGGGACTAGCGAGGGGGGAGCTGTTTTTT.

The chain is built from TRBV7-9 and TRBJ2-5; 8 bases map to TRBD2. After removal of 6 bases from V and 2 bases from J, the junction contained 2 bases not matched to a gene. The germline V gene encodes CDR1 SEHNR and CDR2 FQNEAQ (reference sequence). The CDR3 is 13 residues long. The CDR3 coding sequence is TGTGCCAGCAGTACGGGAGGGCAAGAGACCCAGTACTTC. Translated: CASSTGGQETQYF.